One and the same sample provided the 20 T cell receptor beta chains below, sequenced in a study of blood T cell repertoires in COVID-19. Measured with immunoSEQ multiplex PCR; TCRdb has only the in-frame clones, and not every one. The sample lists 93,000 or so clones, 80% to 90% occurring once. Sequencing used peripheral blood. These receptors were taken from an older woman with acute or convalescent COVID-19.

The chain has TRBV10-3 and TRBJ1-1; no firm D call. This CDR3 is 13 amino acids long. V was pared by 4 bases and J by 3 bases, with 9 bases between. In germline, CDR1 is ENHRY, CDR2 SYGVKD. The DNA of the CDR3 is TGTGCCATCAGTGTAGCATTTTACACTGAAGCTTTCTTT. Protein product: CAISVAFYTEAFF.

The rearrangement joins TRBV19 to TRBJ1-5; the match to TRBD1 covers 8 bases. CDR1 is LNHDA, CDR2 SQIVND, per germline (reference sequence). After removal of 5 bases from V and 4 bases from J, the junction contained 10 bases not matched to a gene. There are 16 residues in the CDR3. CDR3 region: CASSPTDRVGNQPQHF. The CDR3 DNA is TGTGCCAGTAGTCCCACGGACAGGGTGGGAAATCAGCCCCAGCATTTT.

The V gene is TRBV6-5, the J gene TRBJ2-5; D unresolved. Germline V gene data show CDR1 as MNHEY and CDR2 as SVGAGI. The CDR3 is made up of 13 amino acids. The V and J ends lost 8 bases and 5 bases respectively, with 15 bases between them. The CDR3 is CASAASRWETQYF. The CDR3 DNA sequence: TGTGCCAGCGCGGCGTCTAGGTGGGAGACCCAGTACTTC.

The rearrangement links TRBV10-3 to TRBJ1-6; 8 bases fit TRBD1. There are 15 residues in the CDR3. V was clipped by 6 bases and J by 7 bases; unmatched bases: 8. Germline loops: CDR1 ENHRY, CDR2 SYGVKD. CDR3 sequence: CAIRGTGGGNSPLHF. The CDR3 region has the DNA TGTGCCATCAGGGGGACAGGCGGAGGGAATTCACCCCTCCACTTT.

J is TRBJ2-1 and V is TRBV4-1; 16 bases fit TRBD2. Trimming took 5 bases from V and 12 from J; bases not matched to a gene: 7. Per the germline V gene, CDR1 is MGHRA and CDR2 is YSYEKL. The CDR3 consists of 15 residues. In nucleotides, the CDR3 is TGCGCCAGCAGCTCGGGGACTAGCGGGAGGGCCGGGCAGTTCTTC. Amino acids: CASSSGTSGRAGQFF.

V and J are TRBV28 and TRBJ2-5, with D possibly TRBD1 on 6 matching bases. The CDR3 sequence is 15 residues long. Trimming shortened V by 5 bases and J by 2 bases, and 15 bases separated the two germline ends. Germline V lookup: CDR1 MDHEN, CDR2 SYDVKM. In DNA, the CDR3 is TGTGCCAGCAGTGCTCATGGGGGCCGACAAGAGACCCAGTACTTC. As protein: CASSAHGGRQETQYF.

CDR3 nucleotide sequence: TGTGCCAGCAGCTTGCAGGGGGCTTACGAGCAGTACTTC. Protein sequence: CASSLQGAYEQYF. This chain joins TRBV5-4 and TRBJ2-7; 8 nucleotides match TRBD1. Germline values: CDR1 SGHNT, CDR2 YYREEE (reference sequence). CDR3 length: 13 amino acids. The ends lost 1 base at V and 4 bases at J; junction bases unmatched: 1. The full variable domain, its missing parts supplied by reference TRBV5-4 and TRBJ2-7, is ETGVTQSPTHLIKTRGQQVTLRCSSQSGHNTVSWYQQALGQGPQFIFQYYREEENGRGNFPPRFSGLQFPNYSSELNVNALELDDSALYLCASSLQGAYEQYFGPGTRLTVT.

The chain couples TRBV5-1 to TRBJ2-2; TRBD2 aligns across 14 bases. Losses at the gene ends were 3 bases for V and 4 bases for J; bases not matched to a gene: 11. CDR1 is SGHRS and CDR2 is YFSETQ in the germline V gene. This CDR3 spans 19 amino acids. The CDR3 sequence: CASSSLGGGLAGGTGELFF. The CDR3 nucleotides read TGCGCCAGCAGCTCCCTAGGGGGCGGACTAGCGGGAGGCACCGGGGAGCTGTTTTTT.

The chain uses TRBV5-1 and TRBJ2-7; 9 nucleotides agree with TRBD2. CDR1 and CDR2 (germline): SGHRS, YFSETQ. CDR3 size: 14 residues. Trimming at V came to 2 bases and at J to 1 base, leaving 1 base not matched to a gene. In DNA form, the CDR3 reads TGCGCCAGCAGCTTAACTAGCGGGTCCTACGAGCAGTACTTC. Translating it yields CASSLTSGSYEQYF.

V and J are TRBV28 and TRBJ1-4; perhaps TRBD1 as D (5 bases). V gave up 4 bases and J gave up 7 bases, with 22 bases separating them. The CDR3 covers 17 residues. The germline V gene encodes CDR1 MDHEN and CDR2 SYDVKM. CDR3 DNA: TGTGCCAGCAGTTCAGGCGGGGGGAATTTTAAGAGTGAAAAACTGTTTTTT. Translated: CASSSGGGNFKSEKLFF.

The rearrangement joins TRBV6-5 to TRBJ2-5; perhaps TRBD2 as D (6 bases). V lost 7 bases to trimming and J lost 1 base, with 13 bases between them. There are 14 residues in the CDR3. CDR1 and CDR2 (germline): MNHEY, SVGAGI. CDR3 protein: CASIRRAGQETQYF. The CDR3 bases are TGTGCCAGCATTAGGAGGGCCGGCCAAGAGACCCAGTACTTC.

The chain has TRBV6-6 and TRBJ1-3; D is perhaps TRBD1 (6 bases). Germline CDR1 reads MNHNY; CDR2 reads SVGAGI (reference sequence). Trimming left V 6 bases short and J 1 base short, with 10 bases between. The CDR3 is made up of 14 amino acids. CDR3 region: CASRTGQSGNTIYF. The CDR3 DNA sequence: TGTGCCAGCAGAACAGGGCAATCTGGAAACACCATATATTTT.

The chain couples TRBV4-1 to TRBJ2-1; a possible D gene is TRBD1 (5 bases). The CDR3 contains 16 residues. CDR1 is MGHRA and CDR2 is YSYEKL in the germline V gene. The V end lost 1 base, the J end lost 0 bases, and 10 bases lay between the germline ends. DNA of the CDR3: TGCGCCAGCAGCCAAGTGGGGCGTAGCTCCTACAATGAGCAGTTCTTC. Its protein is CASSQVGRSSYNEQFF.

The chain is built from TRBV10-2 and TRBJ2-1, with a possible D match to TRBD2 (5 bases). Trimming pared 7 bases from V and 2 bases from J, leaving 12 bases between. Germline CDR1 reads WSHSY; CDR2 reads SAAADI. The CDR3 totals 14 residues. CDR3 in amino acids: CASTGLLTYNEQFF. The CDR3 DNA is TGCGCCAGCACCGGACTCCTTACCTACAATGAGCAGTTCTTC.

About this clone: The identical CDR3 is also encoded by other nucleotide sequences in the sample. The rearrangement links TRBV7-9 to TRBJ2-7; 9 bases align to TRBD2. Per germline, CDR1 SEHNR and CDR2 FQNEAQ (reference sequence). The CDR3 extends over 13 amino acids. Unmatched junction bases numbered 6, after V lost 5 bases and J lost 7 bases. This CDR3 reads CASSLLAGSEQYV. As DNA, the CDR3 is TGTGCCAGCAGCCTCCTAGCGGGATCGGAGCAGTACGTC.

The V call is TRBV14, the J call TRBJ2-7, with TRBD1 matching over 9 bases. V lost 4 bases, J lost 6 bases, and 10 bases stayed unmatched. Germline CDR1 SGHDN, CDR2 FVKESK. The CDR3 sequence is 15 residues long. The CDR3 DNA is TGTGCCAGCAGCCTATGGGACAGGGAAGGAGCCGAGCAGTACTTC. It specifies CASSLWDREGAEQYF. Full variable domain (remainder filled in from reference TRBV14 and TRBJ2-7): EAGVTQFPSHSVIEKGQTVTLRCDPISGHDNLYWYRRVMGKEIKFLLHFVKESKQDESGMPNNRFLAERTGGTYSTLKVQPAELEDSGVYFCASSLWDREGAEQYFGPGTRLTVT.

The V call is TRBV7-8, the J call TRBJ2-7, with 8 bases matching TRBD1. The CDR3 runs 14 residues. V gave up 5 bases and J gave up 5 bases; unmatched junction bases: 8. The germline V gene encodes CDR1 SGHVS and CDR2 FQNEAQ. CDR3 DNA sequence: TGTGCCAGCAGCCTGGGACCGGACAGGGACGAGCAGTACTTC. The encoded protein is CASSLGPDRDEQYF.

In this sample, this clone turned up a few times. The chain recombines TRBV5-1 with TRBJ1-1; 7 nucleotides line up with TRBD1. J lost 10 bases, V lost 4 bases, and 7 bases had no gene match. The length of the CDR3 is 12 residues. The germline gives CDR1 SGHRS, CDR2 YFSETQ. The CDR3 coding sequence is TGCGCCAGCAGCCAAGGACAGGTACCAGCTTTCTTT. Its translation: CASSQGQVPAFF.

The gene calls are TRBV18 and TRBJ2-7; the match to TRBD2 covers 8 bases. This CDR3 comprises 17 residues. Per the germline V gene, CDR1 is KGHSH and CDR2 is LQKENI. Trimming at V came to 0 bases and at J to 1 base, leaving 8 bases not matched to a gene. The CDR3 loop is CASSPPGGGRSSYEQYF. CDR3 DNA: TGTGCCAGCTCACCACCGGGCGGCGGGAGGAGTTCCTACGAGCAGTACTTC.

The genes are TRBV6-5 and TRBJ2-7; 7 nucleotides agree with TRBD2. Trimming cost V 0 bases and J 7 bases; bases outside gene matches: 12. Germline V CDR1 and CDR2: MNHEY, SVGAGI. There are 16 residues in the CDR3. This CDR3 reads CASSYSILAALGEQYF. For the CDR3, the DNA is TGTGCCAGCAGTTACTCGATTCTAGCGGCCCTTGGAGAGCAGTACTTC.